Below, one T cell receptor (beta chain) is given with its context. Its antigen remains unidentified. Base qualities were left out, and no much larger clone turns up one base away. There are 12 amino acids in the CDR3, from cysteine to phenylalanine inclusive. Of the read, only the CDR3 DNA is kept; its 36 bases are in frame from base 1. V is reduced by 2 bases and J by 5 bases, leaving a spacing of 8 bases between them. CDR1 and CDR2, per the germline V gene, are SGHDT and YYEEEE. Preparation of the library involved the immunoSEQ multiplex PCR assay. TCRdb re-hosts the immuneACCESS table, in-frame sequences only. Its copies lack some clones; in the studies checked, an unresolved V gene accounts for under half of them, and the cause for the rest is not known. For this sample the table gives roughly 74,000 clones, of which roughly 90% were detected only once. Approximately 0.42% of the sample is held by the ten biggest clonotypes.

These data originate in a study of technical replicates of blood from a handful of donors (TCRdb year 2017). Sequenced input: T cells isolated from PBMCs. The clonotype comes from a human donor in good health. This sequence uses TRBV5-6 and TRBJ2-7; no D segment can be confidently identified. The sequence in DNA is TGTGCCAGCAGCTTTTTGGCCCACGAGCAGTACTTC. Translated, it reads CASSFLAHEQYF.